One and the same sample provided the 14 T cell receptor beta chains below, sequenced in a study of T cell repertoires and Cas9 in healthy adults. Profiling relied on immunoSEQ multiplex PCR, and the TCRdb table lists in-frame clones only, not all of them. The table shows about 22,000 clones, with about 90% occurring only once. Input material: CD4+ effector T cells (CD127+, CD25-, CD137-, CD154-) from PBMCs; culture status not recorded. These receptors were obtained from a human donor in good health.

J is TRBJ2-1 and V is TRBV6-6, with D possibly TRBD2 on 6 matching bases. The CDR3 has 14 amino acids. Germline-derived CDR1 and CDR2 are MNHNY and SVGAGI (reference sequence). With 5 bases removed from V and 2 bases from J, the gap between germline ends came to 10 bases. CDR3 coding DNA: TGTGCCAGCAGTCCCCGGGGGACCTACAATGAGCAGTTCTTC. This encodes CASSPRGTYNEQFF.

The chain links TRBV4-3 to TRBJ2-4, with 10 nucleotides matching TRBD2. V gave up 0 bases and J gave up 0 bases; unmatched junction bases: 8. This CDR3 has 19 residues. Germline assignment: CDR1 LGHNA and CDR2 YSLEER. The CDR3 sequence is CASSQDPAGGGLAKNIQYF. As DNA, the CDR3 is TGCGCCAGCAGCCAAGATCCAGCGGGAGGGGGGCTAGCCAAAAACATTCAGTACTTC.

This clone was recorded only once. The chain joins TRBV19 to TRBJ1-6; 7 nucleotides align to TRBD1. The CDR3 contains 16 residues. Germline CDR1 LNHDA, CDR2 SQIVND (reference sequence). The V gene end was trimmed by 4 bases and the J gene end by 5 bases; junction bases not matched to a gene: 8. The CDR3 coding sequence is TGTGCCAGTAGTAGCCCTCACAGGGGTAATAATTCACCCCTCCACTTT. This sequence encodes CASSSPHRGNNSPLHF.

J is TRBJ1-1 and V is TRBV27; D gene uncertain. V lost 2 bases and J 6 bases, leaving 10 bases between the germline ends. Per germline, CDR1 MNHEY and CDR2 SMNVEV (reference sequence). The CDR3 spans 13 residues. CDR3 sequence (DNA): TGTGCCAGCAGTTTAACCATGAGGGCTGAAGCTTTCTTT. This translates into CASSLTMRAEAFF.

The chain joins TRBV6-6 to TRBJ2-1; 9 bases are a match to TRBD2. CDR1 is MNHNY and CDR2 is SVGAGI in the germline V gene (reference sequence). The ends lost 5 bases at V and 5 bases at J; junction bases unmatched: 10. This CDR3 has 16 residues. The CDR3 coding sequence is TGTGCCAGCAGTCCCCGGGGGCGGGAGGGCCACAATGAGCAGTTCTTC. It is translated as CASSPRGREGHNEQFF.

The chain is built from TRBV7-2 and TRBJ2-7; 7 bases map to TRBD2. The CDR3 sequence is 15 residues long. The V gene's germline CDR1 is SGHTA and CDR2 FQGNSA. The V and J ends lost 0 bases and 2 bases, in that order; junction bases with no gene match: 4. The CDR3: CASSLASGEPYEQYV. The DNA for the CDR3 is TGTGCCAGCAGCTTAGCCAGCGGGGAGCCCTACGAGCAGTACGTC.

The chain recombines TRBV18 with TRBJ1-3, with D perhaps TRBD1 (6 bases). V lost 3 bases and J 8 bases, leaving 11 bases between the germline ends. Germline assignment: CDR1 KGHSH and CDR2 LQKENI. The CDR3 spans 13 residues. The CDR3 DNA sequence: TGTGCCAGCTCACCCGCGTCAGGGGACACCATATATTTT. It codes for CASSPASGDTIYF.

The V call is TRBV19, the J call TRBJ1-1; 9 nucleotides match TRBD1. CDR1 is LNHDA, CDR2 SQIVND, per germline (reference sequence). The CDR3 length is 17 residues. With V trimmed by 4 bases and J by 2 bases, 11 bases remained unmatched. The CDR3 protein is CASSTATGGAVNTEAFF. The DNA of the CDR3 is TGTGCCAGTAGTACGGCAACAGGGGGCGCGGTTAACACTGAAGCTTTCTTT.

This clone turned up a few times. The V call is TRBV10-3, the J call TRBJ1-1, with a weak D call TRBD1 (5 bases). This CDR3 comprises 13 residues. Germline-derived CDR1 and CDR2 are ENHRY and SYGVKD. V lost 5 bases, J lost 0 bases, and 7 bases lay in between. CDR3 residues: CAISPGLNTEAFF. The CDR3 DNA reads as TGTGCCATCAGTCCGGGGCTGAACACTGAAGCTTTCTTT.

This chain uses TRBV7-9 with TRBJ2-6; unclear D gene. Germline V CDR1 and CDR2: SEHNR, FQNEAQ (reference sequence). The CDR3 has 18 residues. V was clipped by 6 bases and J by 0 bases, with 18 bases between them. CDR3 loop: CASRGGVEGTSGANVLTF. For the CDR3, the DNA is TGTGCCAGCAGAGGTGGTGTTGAAGGAACCTCTGGGGCCAACGTCCTGACTTTC.

This chain connects TRBV25-1 to TRBJ2-5; no firm D call. The V end was cut by 0 bases, the J end by 5 bases, with 10 bases between. CDR1 is MGHDK and CDR2 is SYGVNS in the germline V gene. The CDR3 is 14 residues long. DNA of the CDR3: TGTGCCAGCAGTGAATATTGGGGAAAGGAGACCCAGTACTTC. Translated: CASSEYWGKETQYF.

The chain links TRBV11-2 to TRBJ2-7; D unclear. Trimming took off 4 bases at V and 9 bases at J, with 16 bases between the two ends. This CDR3 is 13 amino acids long. The V gene's germline CDR1 is SGHAT and CDR2 FQNNGV. Written as DNA, the CDR3 is TGTGCCAGCAGCTCAATGACCCGGCTAAGGCAGTACTTC. Protein: CASSSMTRLRQYF.

The rearrangement uses TRBV20-1 and TRBJ2-5, with D uncertain. Germline V gene data show CDR1 as DFQATT and CDR2 as SNEGSKA (reference sequence). CDR3 length: 10 residues. Deletions cut 4 bases from V and 4 bases from J, with 4 bases between. The CDR3, as DNA: TGCAGTGCTACCCTAGAGACCCAGTACTTC. Amino acids: CSATLETQYF.

The rearrangement links TRBV19 to TRBJ2-1; the match to TRBD1 covers 7 bases. After removal of 4 bases from V and 2 bases from J, the junction contained 5 bases not matched to a gene. From germline, CDR1 is LNHDA and CDR2 SQIVND (reference sequence). CDR3 length: 15 residues. CDR3 amino acids: CASSTPGTAYNEQFF. Written as DNA, the CDR3 is TGTGCCAGTAGTACCCCCGGGACAGCCTACAATGAGCAGTTCTTC.